The rows below give T cell receptor beta chains drawn from one sample of a study of T cells expressing NK-cell markers. TCRdb reprocessed the 5' RACE reads, with one entry per CDR3 protein and no DNA. The table lists about 460,000 distinct CDR3 sequences. Sequenced input: blood T cells: a sorted CD56 or NKG2C T cell subset, CD4+ or CD8+ T cells, or bulk PBMC T cells (not recorded which). The receptor set was obtained from a woman in her fifties or sixties in good health. CDR3s include the opening cysteine and the closing phenylalanine or tryptophan.

j_call,v_call,cdr3_aa
TRBJ1-3,TRBV4-1,CASRLQDSGNTIYF
TRBJ2-7,TRBV20-1,CSAREMAGPLGEQYF
TRBJ2-2,TRBV7-9,CASSLDRVRTTGELFF
TRBJ2-2,TRBV4-1,CASSQPVAVANTGELFF
TRBJ2-2,TRBV15,CATSRRSGRDTGELFF
TRBJ2-3,TRBV20-1,CSARPLSSDTQYF
TRBJ2-2,TRBV7-3,CASSLTGPTQLFF
TRBJ2-7,TRBV7-2,CASSRGALYEQYF
TRBJ2-3,TRBV30,CAWSTGTSEDTQYF
TRBJ2-1,TRBV14,CASSEGQTPFNEQFF
TRBJ2-2,TRBV7-9,CASSSYRGRTGELFF
TRBJ2-7,TRBV7-8,CASSLVGTRYEQYF
TRBJ1-5,TRBV6-5,CASSRRQGASNQPQHF
TRBJ2-3,TRBV2,CASSDGSSGADTQYF
TRBJ2-1,TRBV11-3,CATREDPYNEQFF
TRBJ2-3,TRBV5-1,CASSFSDLAQSFLTTDTQYF
TRBJ2-3,TRBV7-6,CASSPRGGSLTDTQYF
TRBJ2-7,TRBV20-1,CSAPPVQVGYEQYF
TRBJ1-5,TRBV12-3/TRBV12-4,CASSDRLRSNQPQHF
TRBJ2-1,TRBV30,CAWDPGQGPNEQFF
TRBJ2-5,TRBV11-3,CASSLGGPGDRETQYF
TRBJ2-3,TRBV6-1,CASRSGTGGVGTTQYF
TRBJ2-3,TRBV11-2,CASSAGLAGVDTQYF
TRBJ1-1,TRBV20-1,CSATGRFRTGYMNTEAFF
TRBJ2-2,TRBV5-1,CASSLSGAHTGELFF
TRBJ1-1,TRBV19,CASSIRGRASEAFF
TRBJ2-1,TRBV5-4,CASSPPASSGRSNNEQFF
TRBJ2-1,TRBV10-3,CAAALREVNEQFF
TRBJ1-1,TRBV30,CAWRWGENTEAFF
TRBJ2-7,TRBV10-3,CAIRQGGLAGGYEQYF
TRBJ2-1,TRBV24-1,CATSDPGLAGENRGEQFF
TRBJ2-1,TRBV11-2,CASSLDPTALYNEQFF
TRBJ2-1,TRBV5-1,CASSFLGQGSNEQFF
TRBJ1-3,TRBV20-1,CSASPPNSGNTIYF
TRBJ2-2,TRBV24-1,CATSDLAPGLGGGELFF